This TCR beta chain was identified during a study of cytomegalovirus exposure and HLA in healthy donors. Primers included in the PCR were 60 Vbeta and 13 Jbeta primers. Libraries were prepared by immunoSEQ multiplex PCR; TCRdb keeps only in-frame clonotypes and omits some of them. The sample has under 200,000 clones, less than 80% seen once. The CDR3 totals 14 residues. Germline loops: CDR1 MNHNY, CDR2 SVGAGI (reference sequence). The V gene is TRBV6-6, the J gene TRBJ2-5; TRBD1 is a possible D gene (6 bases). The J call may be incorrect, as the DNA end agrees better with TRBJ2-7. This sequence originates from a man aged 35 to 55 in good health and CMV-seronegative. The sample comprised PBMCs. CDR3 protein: CASSYIQGSYEQYF. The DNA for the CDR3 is TGTGCCAGCAGTTATATACAGGGATCATACGAGCAGTACTTC.